The 23 T cell receptor beta chains reported below all come from one sample, sequenced in a study of early T cells in non-severe SARS-CoV-2 infection. TCRdb redid the calling of the 5' RACE reads with MiXCR, one entry per CDR3 protein. The table records about 29,000 distinct CDR3 sequences, about 5% of them present only once. Specimen: whole blood. These receptors all come from an adult who was a healthcare worker with PCR-confirmed SARS-CoV-2 infection or an uninfected control (not recorded which).

This clonotype was detected many times. The gene calls are TRBV15 and TRBJ2-7; 7 bases map to TRBD2. Trimming at V came to 1 base and at J to 3 bases, leaving 3 bases not matched to a gene. The germline CDR1 and CDR2 sequences are LNHNV and YYDKDF (reference sequence). CDR3 size: 14 residues. CDR3 in amino acids: CATSRGTRGYEQYF. The CDR3 DNA reads TGTGCCACCAGCAGAGGGACTAGAGGCTACGAGCAGTACTTC. Using reference TRBV15 and TRBJ2-7 for the parts outside the CDR3, the full variable domain is DAMVIQNPRYQVTQFGKPVTLSCSQTLNHNVMYWYQQKSSQAPKLLFHYYDKDFNNEADTPDNFQSRRPNTSFCFLDIRSPGLGDTAMYLCATSRGTRGYEQYFGPGTRLTVT.

This clonotype has more than one count but fewer than ten. The chain carries TRBV12-3 or TRBV12-4 and TRBJ2-1; 14 bases match TRBD2. This CDR3 has 16 residues. The junction had 2 bases not matched to a gene; V was cut back by 1 base and J by 6 bases. The CDR3 sequence: CASSLVGTSGSNEQFF. CDR3 DNA sequence: TGTGCCAGCAGTTTAGTCGGGACTAGCGGGAGCAATGAGCAGTTCTTC.

The rearrangement joins TRBV21-1 to TRBJ2-7. TRBV21-1 is flagged as a pseudogene. CDR3 length equals 14 residues. CDR3 in DNA: TGTGCCAGCAATCAGAAGGACAGCTACTACGAGCAGTACTTC. This translates into CASNQKDSYYEQYF.

This clonotype was seen many times. The chain recombines TRBV5-1 with TRBJ2-3, with a possible D match to TRBD1 (5 bases). CDR3 length: 15 residues. The germline V and J ends were trimmed by 6 bases and 0 bases, with 14 bases remaining between them. Per the germline V gene, CDR1 is SGHRS and CDR2 is YFSETQ. The CDR3 here is CASTPLDTSTDTQYF. In DNA form, the CDR3 reads TGCGCCAGCACCCCGTTGGACACTAGCACAGATACGCAGTATTTT.

This clonotype was picked up many times. V gene TRBV6-6 combines with J gene TRBJ1-5; D gene ambiguous. This CDR3 contains 13 residues. V was cut by 6 bases and J by 7 bases, with 13 bases left in between. Germline lookup yields CDR1 MNHNY and CDR2 SVGAGI (reference sequence). The CDR3 region has the DNA TGTGCCAGCAGAAAGGGCCCGCGACAGCCCCAGCATTTT. Its protein product is CASRKGPRQPQHF.

The chain has TRBV7-9 and TRBJ1-2; 7 bases match TRBD1. CDR1 is SEHNR, CDR2 FQNEAQ, per germline (reference sequence). The junction had 4 bases not matched to a gene; V was cut back by 5 bases and J by 4 bases. This CDR3 region has 13 residues. CDR3 residues: CASSPTGIYGYTF. The CDR3 DNA reads TGTGCCAGCAGCCCGACAGGGATCTATGGCTACACCTTC.

The sample holds many counts of this clonotype. This chain joins TRBV20-1 and TRBJ1-1, with 7 bases lining up with TRBD1. The CDR3 has 14 residues. The germline CDR1 and CDR2 sequences are DFQATT and SNEGSKA (reference sequence). V dropped 5 bases and J dropped 1; count of bases not matched to a gene: 7. CDR3 in amino acids: CSAGLGQQNTEAFF. CDR3 DNA sequence: TGCAGTGCTGGCCTGGGACAGCAGAACACTGAAGCTTTCTTT.

This clonotype has ten or more counts. The V and J genes are TRBV21-1 and TRBJ2-2; the table's D call TRBD1 went unverified against the DNA. TRBV21-1 represents a pseudogene. The CDR3 consists of 15 residues. The CDR3 spells CARKLSGSNTGELFF. The CDR3 region has the DNA TGTGCCAGGAAACTGTCCGGGTCGAACACCGGGGAGCTGTTTTTT.

In its sample, this clonotype was seen many times. The J gene is TRBJ2-3, the V gene TRBV11-2; D ambiguous. Trimming took off 3 bases at V and 3 bases at J, with 10 bases between the two ends. Germline loops: CDR1 SGHAT, CDR2 FQNNGV. CDR3 length: 14 residues. CDR3: CASSFRWKTDTQYF. The CDR3 bases are TGTGCCAGCAGCTTTCGGTGGAAAACAGATACGCAGTATTTT. Filled out from reference TRBV11-2 and TRBJ2-3, the complete variable domain reads EAGVAQSPRYKIIEKRQSVAFWCNPISGHATLYWYQQILGQGPKLLIQFQNNGVVDDSQLPKDRFSAERLKGVDSTLKIQPAKLEDSAVYLCASSFRWKTDTQYFGPGTRLTVL.

The J gene is TRBJ2-5, the V gene TRBV12-3 or TRBV12-4; D not resolved. V lost 6 bases and J 2 bases, leaving 13 bases between the germline ends. This CDR3 is 14 amino acids long. CDR3 DNA sequence: TGTGCCAGCAGCCCCCGGGCCGGACAAGAGACCCAGTACTTC. This gives the protein CASSPRAGQETQYF.

This clonotype was observed at least ten times. This rearrangement joins TRBV5-1 to TRBJ2-7; 8 bases match TRBD1. Trimming removed 2 bases from V and 6 bases from J; junction bases left unmatched: 7. Germline V gene sequence: CDR1 SGHRS, CDR2 YFSETQ. CDR3 length: 14 residues. The DNA of the CDR3 is TGCGCCAGCAGCTTACTACAGGGGGGTCTCGAGCAGTACTTC. It is translated as CASSLLQGGLEQYF. The entire variable domain, with the rest obtained from reference TRBV5-1 and TRBJ2-7, is as follows: KAGVTQTPRYLIKTRGQQVTLSCSPISGHRSVSWYQQTPGQGLQFLFEYFSETQRNKGNFPGRFSGRQFSNSRSEMNVSTLELGDSALYLCASSLLQGGLEQYFGPGTRLTVT.

In this sample, this clonotype turned up many times. V usage is TRBV28 and J usage is TRBJ2-5, with D perhaps TRBD2 (5 bases). The CDR3 has 14 amino acids. Germline lookup yields CDR1 MDHEN and CDR2 SYDVKM. Between the trimmed V and J ends, which lost 7 bases and 4 bases, there was a span of 16 bases. The CDR3 region is CASTSHFAGETQYF. CDR3 bases: TGTGCCAGCACGTCTCACTTTGCGGGAGAGACCCAGTACTTC.

Many counts were recorded for this clonotype. The chain has TRBV5-5 and TRBJ2-1; D remains unclear. Germline-derived CDR1 and CDR2 are SGHKS and YYEKEE (reference sequence). The CDR3 consists of 18 residues. Trimming removed 4 bases from V and 3 bases from J, with 23 bases in between. CDR3: CASSKLTGPRTLYNEQFF. DNA for the CDR3: TGTGCCAGCAGCAAACTAACCGGGCCCCGAACCCTCTACAATGAGCAGTTCTTC.

This clonotype was recorded at least ten times. The rearrangement joins TRBV5-4 to TRBJ2-1, with TRBD2 matching 11 bases. There are 16 residues in the CDR3. With V trimmed by 4 bases and J by 7 bases, 10 bases remained unmatched. CDR1 is SGHNT and CDR2 is YYREEE in the germline V gene (reference sequence). The CDR3: CASSPRLAGGLNEQFF. The CDR3 nucleotides read TGTGCCAGCAGCCCCCGGTTAGCGGGAGGGCTTAATGAGCAGTTCTTC. Together with reference TRBV5-4 and TRBJ2-1, the CDR3 gives the full variable domain: ETGVTQSPTHLIKTRGQQVTLRCSSQSGHNTVSWYQQALGQGPQFIFQYYREEENGRGNFPPRFSGLQFPNYSSELNVNALELDDSALYLCASSPRLAGGLNEQFFGPGTRLTVL.

This clonotype was picked up a small number of times. The chain employs TRBV29-1 and TRBJ2-1; the match to TRBD2 covers 10 bases. The germline V gene encodes CDR1 SQVTM and CDR2 ANQGSEA. V was pared by 7 bases and J by 5 bases, with 5 bases of the junction left unmatched. The CDR3 spans 13 residues. The CDR3 region is CSAGLARHNEQFF. The CDR3 nucleotides are TGCAGCGCGGGACTAGCGCGGCACAATGAGCAGTTCTTC.

This clonotype was seen ten or more times. J is TRBJ2-3 and V is TRBV9, with D possibly TRBD1 on 6 matching bases. The CDR3 length is 15 residues. The germline V gene has CDR1 SGDLS and CDR2 YYNGEE. With 4 bases removed from V and 1 base from J, the gap between germline ends came to 13 bases. The CDR3 region has the DNA TGTGCCAGCAGCAACAGGGACGGAGGCACAGATACGCAGTATTTT. This codes for CASSNRDGGTDTQYF. The variable domain in full, with the rest retrieved from reference TRBV9 and TRBJ2-3, is DSGVTQTPKHLITATGQRVTLRCSPRSGDLSVYWYQQSLDQGLQFLIQYYNGEERAKGNILERFSAQQFPDLHSELNLSSLELGDSALYFCASSNRDGGTDTQYFGPGTRLTVL.

In its sample, this clonotype was seen many times. V usage is TRBV27 and J usage is TRBJ1-5; D may be TRBD1 (5 bases). Germline V gene lookup returns CDR1 MNHEY and CDR2 SMNVEV (reference sequence). V gave up 10 bases and J gave up 3 bases, with 16 bases separating them. This CDR3 is 14 amino acids long. For the CDR3, the DNA is TGTGCCACCCGCCCGGGGGTTGACAATCAGCCCCAGCATTTT. This encodes CATRPGVDNQPQHF.

The CDR3 nucleotides are TGCAGCGTAGTTTCCGGGGGATCTGGAAACACCATATATTTT. It is translated as CSVVSGGSGNTIYF. The genes are TRBV29-1 and TRBJ1-3; a weak D match, TRBD1 (5 bases). The germline V gene has CDR1 SQVTM and CDR2 ANQGSEA. Trimming stripped 6 bases from V and 1 base from J, with 13 bases between. The CDR3 loop spans 14 amino acids. The full variable domain, with the rest looked up from reference TRBV29-1 and TRBJ1-3, is SAVISQKPSRDICQRGTSLTIQCQVDSQVTMMFWYRQQPGQSLTLIATANQGSEATYESGFVIDKFPISRPNLTFSTLTVSNMSPEDSSIYLCSVVSGGSGNTIYFGEGSWLTVV.

At least ten counts were recorded for this clonotype. The J gene is TRBJ1-5, the V gene TRBV12-3 or TRBV12-4; no firm D call. V lost 7 bases and J lost 7, with 11 bases in between. This CDR3 spans 12 amino acids. This CDR3 is CASTSAGQPQHF. The CDR3 DNA reads TGTGCCAGCACCTCCGCGGGACAGCCCCAGCATTTT.

This clonotype was seen a single time. The V gene is TRBV7-2, the J gene TRBJ2-7; a weak D match, TRBD1 (5 bases). Between the trimmed V and J ends, which lost 5 bases and 3 bases, there was a span of 11 bases. From germline, CDR1 is SGHTA and CDR2 FQGNSA. The CDR3 has 13 residues. CDR3 loop: CASSPRQLYEQYF. CDR3 DNA: TGTGCCAGCAGCCCTCGACAGCTCTACGAGCAGTACTTC.

Ten or more counts support this clonotype. V usage is TRBV9 and J usage is TRBJ2-7; 10 bases align to TRBD2. The CDR3 is 15 residues long. Germline V gives CDR1 SGDLS, CDR2 YYNGEE. With V trimmed by 4 bases and J by 0 bases, 4 bases remained unmatched. As DNA, the CDR3 is TGTGCCAGCAGCCCAGGGACTAGCGACTCCTACGAGCAGTACTTC. It encodes CASSPGTSDSYEQYF.

The chain links TRBV6-4 to TRBJ2-3, with TRBD2 identical over 7 bases. CDR3 length: 14 amino acids. The junction had 1 base not matched to a gene; V was cut back by 2 bases and J by 2 bases. Germline V gene sequence: CDR1 MRHNA, CDR2 SNTAGT. CDR3 in amino acids: CASSDGGDTDTQYF. The CDR3 coding sequence is TGTGCCAGCAGTGACGGGGGGGACACAGATACGCAGTATTTT.

In its sample, this clonotype was seen many times. This chain links TRBV12-3 or TRBV12-4 with TRBJ1-1; 7 bases are shared with TRBD1. This CDR3 has 14 residues. Losses at the gene ends were 3 bases for V and 1 base for J; bases not matched to a gene: 2. As DNA, the CDR3 is TGTGCCAGCAGTTTCCGGGACAGGAACACTGAAGCTTTCTTT. Translated: CASSFRDRNTEAFF.